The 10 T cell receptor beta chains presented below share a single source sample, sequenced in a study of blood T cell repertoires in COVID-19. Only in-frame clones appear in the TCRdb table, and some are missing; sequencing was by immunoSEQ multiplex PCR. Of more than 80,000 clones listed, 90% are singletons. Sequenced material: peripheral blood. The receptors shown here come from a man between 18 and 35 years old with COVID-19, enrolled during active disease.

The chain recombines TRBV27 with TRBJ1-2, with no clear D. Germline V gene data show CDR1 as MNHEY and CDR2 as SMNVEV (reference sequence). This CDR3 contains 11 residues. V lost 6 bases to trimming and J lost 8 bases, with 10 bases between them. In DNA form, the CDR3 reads TGTGCCAGCAGCGGCGGGATCGGCTACACCTTC. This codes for CASSGGIGYTF.

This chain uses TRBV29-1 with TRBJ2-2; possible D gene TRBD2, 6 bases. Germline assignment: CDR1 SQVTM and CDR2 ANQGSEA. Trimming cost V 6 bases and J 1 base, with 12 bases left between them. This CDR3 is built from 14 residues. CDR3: CSVRRERNTGELFF. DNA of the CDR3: TGCAGCGTCCGGAGGGAACGGAACACCGGGGAGCTGTTTTTT.

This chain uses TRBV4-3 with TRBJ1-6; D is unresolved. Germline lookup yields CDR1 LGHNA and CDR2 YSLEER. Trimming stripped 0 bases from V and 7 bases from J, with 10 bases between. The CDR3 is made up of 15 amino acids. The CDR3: CASSQDPVFNSPLHF. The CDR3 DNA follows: TGCGCCAGCAGCCAAGATCCCGTCTTCAATTCACCCCTCCACTTT.

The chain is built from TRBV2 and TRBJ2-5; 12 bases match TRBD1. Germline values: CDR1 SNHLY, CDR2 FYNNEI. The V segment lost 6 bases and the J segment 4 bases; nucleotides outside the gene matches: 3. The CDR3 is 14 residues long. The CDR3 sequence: CASSRDRGRETQYF. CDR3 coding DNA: TGTGCCAGCAGCCGGGACAGGGGGCGAGAGACCCAGTACTTC.

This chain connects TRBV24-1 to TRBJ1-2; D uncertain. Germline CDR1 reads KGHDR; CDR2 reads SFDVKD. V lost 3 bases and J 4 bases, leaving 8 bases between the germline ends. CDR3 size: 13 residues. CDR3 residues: CATSDKAFYGYTF. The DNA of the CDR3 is TGTGCCACCAGTGATAAAGCGTTCTATGGCTACACCTTC.

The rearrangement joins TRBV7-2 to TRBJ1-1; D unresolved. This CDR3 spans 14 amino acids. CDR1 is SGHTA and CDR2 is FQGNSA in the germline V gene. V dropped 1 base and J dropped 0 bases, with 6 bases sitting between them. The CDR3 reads CASSLGAMNTEAFF. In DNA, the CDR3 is TGTGCCAGCAGCTTAGGGGCTATGAACACTGAAGCTTTCTTT. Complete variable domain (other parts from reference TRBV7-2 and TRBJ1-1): GAGVSQSPSNKVTEKGKDVELRCDPISGHTALYWYRQSLGQGLEFLIYFQGNSAPDKSGLPSDRFSAERTGGSVSTLTIQRTQQEDSAVYLCASSLGAMNTEAFFGQGTRLTVV.

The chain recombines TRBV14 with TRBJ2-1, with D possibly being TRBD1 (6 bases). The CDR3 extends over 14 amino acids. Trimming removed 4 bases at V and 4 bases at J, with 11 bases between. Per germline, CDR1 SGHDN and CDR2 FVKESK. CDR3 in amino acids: CASSRLGQYNEQFF. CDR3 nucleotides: TGTGCCAGCAGCCGGCTAGGACAGTACAATGAGCAGTTCTTC.

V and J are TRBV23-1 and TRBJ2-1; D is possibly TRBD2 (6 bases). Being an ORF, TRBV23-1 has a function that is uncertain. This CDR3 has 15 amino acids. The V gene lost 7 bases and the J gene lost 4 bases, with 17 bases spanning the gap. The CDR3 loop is CASKRRRELYNEQFF. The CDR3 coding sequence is TGCGCCAGCAAGCGCCGGAGGGAACTTTACAATGAGCAGTTCTTC.

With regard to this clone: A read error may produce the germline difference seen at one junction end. CDR3 region: CSVEGGVYEQYF. CDR3 DNA: TGCAGCGTCGAAGGCGGGGTCTACGAGCAGTACTTC. V is TRBV29-1 and J is TRBJ2-7; possibly TRBD2 for D (6 bases). The CDR3 spans 12 residues. Germline V gene lookup returns CDR1 SQVTM and CDR2 ANQGSEA.

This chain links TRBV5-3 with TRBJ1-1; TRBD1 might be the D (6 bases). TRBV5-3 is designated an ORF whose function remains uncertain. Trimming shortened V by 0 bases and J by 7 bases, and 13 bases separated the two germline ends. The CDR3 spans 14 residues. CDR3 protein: CARSLVAGAVEAFF. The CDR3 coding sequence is TGTGCCAGAAGCTTGGTCGCAGGGGCCGTTGAAGCTTTCTTT.